Presented here are 24 T cell receptor beta chains from one specimen sequenced in a study of T cells in Graves' hyperthyroidism and ophthalmopathy. There were TCR beta CDR3 regions amplified from RNA transcripts. The primer set for the first-round RT-PCR of the TCR CDR3 was HTBI. One entry per CDR3 protein results from TCRdb running MiXCR on the multiplex PCR reads. This table has a few hundred thousand distinct CDR3 sequences, approximately 14% appearing once. The sequenced material came from blood. These TCRs come from a woman in her 30s with Graves' hyperthyroidism.

This clonotype was seen only a few times. The rearrangement links TRBV3-1 to TRBJ2-2; TRBD2 matches at 10 bases. Germline CDR1 and CDR2: LGHDT and YNNKEL (reference sequence). The V and J ends lost 6 bases and 0 bases, in that order; junction bases with no gene match: 10. The CDR3 loop spans 18 amino acids. This chain's CDR3 is CASSYITSGIANTGELFF. The CDR3 DNA reads TGTGCCAGCAGTTACATTACTAGCGGGATCGCGAACACCGGGGAGCTGTTTTTT.

The sample holds many counts of this clonotype. The V gene is TRBV20-1, the J gene TRBJ2-1, with TRBD2 matching over 12 bases. With 0 bases clipped from V and 6 bases from J, the junction kept 6 bases outside the gene matches. From germline, CDR1 is DFQATT and CDR2 SNEGSKA (reference sequence). This CDR3 is 16 amino acids long. CDR3 sequence reads: CSARDPGLAGANEQFF. The CDR3 region has the DNA TGCAGTGCTAGAGATCCGGGACTAGCGGGTGCCAATGAGCAGTTCTTC.

This clonotype was seen many times. The chain employs TRBV29-1 and TRBJ1-2; 7 positions agree with TRBD1. CDR1 and CDR2 from the germline V gene are SQVTM and ANQGSEA. With 6 bases clipped from V and 0 bases from J, the junction kept 13 bases outside the gene matches. The CDR3 extends over 16 amino acids. The CDR3 reads CSVVTRAGGSNYGYTF. DNA of the CDR3: TGCAGCGTCGTGACTCGGGCAGGGGGTTCTAACTATGGCTACACCTTC.

The chain uses TRBV15 and TRBJ2-7; D not resolved. V was cut by 4 bases and J by 7 bases, with 20 bases left in between. The CDR3 has 15 residues. Germline assignment: CDR1 LNHNV and CDR2 YYDKDF (reference sequence). This CDR3 reads CATSKGPPVLYEQYF. The CDR3 DNA sequence: TGTGCCACCAGCAAAGGACCCCCTGTCCTATATGAGCAGTACTTC.

Ten or more counts support this clonotype. The genes are TRBV2 and TRBJ1-5; D is unresolved. Germline V CDR1 and CDR2: SNHLY, FYNNEI. The CDR3 has 14 residues. V lost 4 bases and J 5 bases, leaving 12 bases between the germline ends. For the CDR3, the DNA is TGTGCCAGCAGTGGGACGGCATATGATCAGCCCCAGCATTTT. It codes for CASSGTAYDQPQHF.

This clonotype was seen many times. The chain couples TRBV12-3 or TRBV12-4 to TRBJ2-7; weak D call: TRBD1 (5 bases). The V end lost 6 bases, the J end lost 0 bases, and 9 bases lay between the germline ends. The CDR3 length is 13 residues. This chain's CDR3 is CASRGQGSYEQYF. The DNA of the CDR3 is TGTGCCAGCAGAGGGCAGGGCTCCTACGAGCAGTACTTC.

The chain combines TRBV5-1 with TRBJ2-2, with 8 bases fitting TRBD1. The V gene's germline CDR1 is SGHRS and CDR2 YFSETQ. After removal of 5 bases from V and 2 bases from J, the junction contained 8 bases not matched to a gene. CDR3 size: 16 residues. The CDR3 sequence: CASRLTGGPNTGELFF. As DNA, the CDR3 is TGCGCCAGCAGACTAACAGGGGGGCCCAACACCGGGGAGCTGTTTTTT.

To note about this clonotype: This sequence may be a read error, since a much larger clone differs from it by one base. The chain has TRBV6-1 and TRBJ2-3, with a tentative D call TRBD1 (6 bases). CDR1 and CDR2 from the germline V gene are MNHNS and SASEGT. This CDR3 region has 15 residues. Trimming shortened V by 8 bases and J by 1 base, and 16 bases separated the two germline ends. The CDR3 is CASRIRGDGTDTQYF. CDR3 bases: TGTGCCAGCCGTATCAGGGGAGACGGCACAGATACGCAGTATTTT.

The rearrangement joins TRBV27 to TRBJ1-6; D might be TRBD1 (5 bases). Germline V gene lookup returns CDR1 MNHEY and CDR2 SMNVEV (reference sequence). V lost 2 bases and J lost 3, with 8 bases in between. The CDR3 sequence is 15 residues long. This CDR3 is CASSLEGSYNSPLHF. Here the CDR3 DNA reads TGTGCCAGCAGTTTAGAGGGGAGCTATAATTCACCCCTCCACTTT.

This clonotype was picked up many times. The rearrangement links TRBV7-9 to TRBJ2-1, with D unclear. Germline CDR1 is SEHNR and CDR2 is FQNEAQ (reference sequence). V dropped 5 bases and J dropped 5 bases, with 10 bases sitting between them. The CDR3 contains 13 residues. Here the CDR3 DNA reads TGTGCCAGCAGCCCCTCAGGCGACAATGAGCAGTTCTTC. Translated: CASSPSGDNEQFF.

For this clonotype: This may arise from a read error, as a much more abundant clone is one base away. This rearrangement joins TRBV7-2 to TRBJ2-1, with 7 nucleotides matching TRBD2. CDR3 length: 17 amino acids. The germline gives CDR1 SGHTA, CDR2 FQGNSA. The CDR3: CAGSSQSLAAAYNEQFF. CDR3 sequence (DNA): TGTGCCGGCAGCTCGCAATCCCTAGCGGCAGCCTACAATGAGCAGTTCTTC.

In this sample, this clonotype turned up many times. The chain carries TRBV28 and TRBJ2-7; 9 positions match TRBD2. Germline CDR1 and CDR2: MDHEN and SYDVKM. With 7 bases clipped from V and 7 bases from J, the junction kept 14 bases outside the gene matches. CDR3 length equals 15 residues. Here the CDR3 reads CASTTGREGGGEQYF. CDR3 bases: TGTGCCAGCACAACGGGGCGGGAGGGAGGTGGAGAGCAGTACTTC.

This clonotype turned up a few times. The J gene is TRBJ1-1, the V gene TRBV7-8; D gene unclear. V was cut by 1 base and J by 2 bases, with 11 bases left in between. The CDR3 spans 15 residues. Per the germline V gene, CDR1 is SGHVS and CDR2 is FQNEAQ. The CDR3 region has the DNA TGTGCCAGCAGCTTAGGTCGGCAGCTAAACACTGAAGCTTTCTTT. It yields the protein CASSLGRQLNTEAFF. The full variable domain, its missing parts supplied by reference TRBV7-8 and TRBJ1-1, is GAGVSQSPRYKVAKRGQDVALRCDPISGHVSLFWYQQALGQGPEFLTYFQNEAQLDKSGLPSDRFFAERPEGSVSTLKIQRTQQEDSAVYLCASSLGRQLNTEAFFGQGTRLTVV.

This clonotype was seen a handful of times. The gene calls are TRBV6-1 and TRBJ1-5; D unresolved. Germline CDR1 and CDR2: MNHNS and SASEGT. The V end lost 7 bases, the J end lost 2 bases, and 24 bases lay between the germline ends. CDR3 size: 18 residues. The CDR3 here is CASTSVTLGRSGNQPQHF. As DNA, the CDR3 is TGTGCCAGCACCTCAGTTACCCTCGGGAGGTCGGGCAATCAGCCCCAGCATTTT.

This clonotype was seen ten or more times. The chain recombines TRBV20-1 with TRBJ2-3, with a possible D match to TRBD2 (6 bases). Germline V lookup: CDR1 DFQATT, CDR2 SNEGSKA (reference sequence). V lost 3 bases, J lost 6 bases, and 10 bases lay in between. The CDR3 runs to 12 residues. In DNA form, the CDR3 reads TGCAGTGCTAGTGATGGGGGGGATACGCAGTATTTT. Residues: CSASDGGDTQYF.

This clonotype was detected a few times. This chain uses TRBV12-5 with TRBJ2-2, with 7 bases fitting TRBD1. CDR3 size: 16 residues. Germline V gene lookup returns CDR1 LGHNT and CDR2 FRNRAP. The V segment lost 1 base and the J segment 0 bases; nucleotides outside the gene matches: 2. This CDR3 is CASGLAGQANTGELFF. CDR3 bases: TGTGCTAGTGGTTTGGCCGGACAGGCGAACACCGGGGAGCTGTTTTTT.

In this sample, this clonotype turned up many times. The V and J genes are TRBV18 and TRBJ2-3, with 7 bases identical to TRBD2. This CDR3 comprises 15 residues. Germline CDR1 and CDR2: KGHSH and LQKENI. With V trimmed by 3 bases and J by 6 bases, 9 bases remained unmatched. The CDR3 sequence is CASSPQGGSSDTQYF. For the CDR3, the DNA is TGTGCCAGCTCACCGCAGGGCGGGAGCTCCGATACGCAGTATTTT.

This clonotype occurred a few times. The J gene is TRBJ1-2, the V gene TRBV20-1; a possible D gene is TRBD1 (5 bases). V lost 4 bases, J lost 3 bases, and 9 bases lay in between. Germline V gives CDR1 DFQATT, CDR2 SNEGSKA (reference sequence). CDR3 length: 12 residues. CDR3 DNA: TGCAGTGCTACCGGGGCCTACTATGGCTACACCTTC. Protein: CSATGAYYGYTF.

This clonotype was counted between two and nine times. CDR3 sequence: CSATQPGGYGYTF. DNA of the CDR3: TGCAGTGCCACCCAACCCGGGGGCTATGGCTACACCTTC. The genes are TRBV20-1 and TRBJ1-2, with TRBD1 as a possible D gene (5 bases). With 6 bases removed from V and 4 bases from J, the gap between germline ends came to 15 bases. Germline lookup yields CDR1 DFQATT and CDR2 SNEGSKA (reference sequence). CDR3 size: 13 residues.

This clonotype was found many times. This chain joins TRBV10-3 and TRBJ2-1; 14 bases map to TRBD2. The germline gives CDR1 ENHRY, CDR2 SYGVKD. This CDR3 region has 18 residues. V was pared by 2 bases and J by 8 bases, with 11 bases of the junction left unmatched. The CDR3 region has the DNA TGTGCCATCAGTGAGCCCTCGAGACTAGCGGGAGGGTTCGATGAGCAGTTCTTC. It encodes CAISEPSRLAGGFDEQFF.

This clonotype was counted many times. This chain uses TRBV11-2 with TRBJ2-3; weak D call: TRBD2 (6 bases). The germline V gene encodes CDR1 SGHAT and CDR2 FQNNGV. This CDR3 region has 16 residues. V gave up 5 bases and J gave up 3 bases, with 18 bases separating them. CDR3 amino acids: CASSRLTSLGTDTQYF. As DNA, the CDR3 is TGTGCCAGCAGCCGCTTGACTAGTTTGGGAACAGATACGCAGTATTTT. The full variable domain, completed using reference TRBV11-2 and TRBJ2-3, is EAGVAQSPRYKIIEKRQSVAFWCNPISGHATLYWYQQILGQGPKLLIQFQNNGVVDDSQLPKDRFSAERLKGVDSTLKIQPAKLEDSAVYLCASSRLTSLGTDTQYFGPGTRLTVL.

This clonotype has only a few counts. This chain uses TRBV29-1 with TRBJ2-5; TRBD2 aligns across 14 bases. There are 14 residues in the CDR3. Germline V lookup: CDR1 SQVTM, CDR2 ANQGSEA. With 7 bases clipped from V and 5 bases from J, the junction kept 6 bases outside the gene matches. The CDR3 DNA reads TGCAGCGGATCGGGACTAGCGGGGGAGGAGACCCAGTACTTC. Protein product: CSGSGLAGEETQYF.

V usage is TRBV25-1 and J usage is TRBJ2-2; D not resolved. CDR3 length equals 16 residues. CDR1 and CDR2 from the germline V gene are MGHDK and SYGVNS. V shed 1 base and J shed 4 bases, with 13 bases lying between them. CDR3 protein: CASSEWGRNPTGELFF. The CDR3 DNA reads as TGTGCCAGCAGTGAATGGGGTCGCAACCCCACCGGGGAGCTGTTTTTT. The full variable domain, with the rest looked up from reference TRBV25-1 and TRBJ2-2, is EADIYQTPRYLVIGTGKKITLECSQTMGHDKMYWYQQDPGMELHLIHYSYGVNSTEKGDLSSESTVSRIRTEHFPLTLESARPSHTSQYLCASSEWGRNPTGELFFGEGSRLTVL.

The V gene is TRBV6-5, the J gene TRBJ2-3, with 7 bases matching TRBD2. CDR1 MNHEY and CDR2 SVGAGI come from the germline V gene. The CDR3 is 15 residues long. V was clipped by 5 bases and J by 1 base; unmatched bases: 6. The CDR3 DNA is TGTGCCAGCAGTCAACCCACTAGCGGCACAGATACGCAGTATTTT. Its protein is CASSQPTSGTDTQYF.